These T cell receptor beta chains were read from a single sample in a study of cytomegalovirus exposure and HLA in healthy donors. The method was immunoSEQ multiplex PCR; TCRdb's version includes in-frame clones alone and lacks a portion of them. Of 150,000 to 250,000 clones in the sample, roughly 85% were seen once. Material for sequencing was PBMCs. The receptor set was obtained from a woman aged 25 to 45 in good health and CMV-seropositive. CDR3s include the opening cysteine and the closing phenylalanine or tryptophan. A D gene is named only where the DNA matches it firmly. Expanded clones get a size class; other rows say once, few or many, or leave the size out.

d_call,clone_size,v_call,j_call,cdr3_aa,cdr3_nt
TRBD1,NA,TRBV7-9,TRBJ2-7,CASSLGTGAYEQYF,TGTGCCAGCAGCTTAGGGACAGGGGCCTACGAGCAGTACTTC
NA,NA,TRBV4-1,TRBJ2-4,CASSQVVYGGSKSIQYF,TGCGCCAGCAGCCAAGTCGTTTATGGGGGCTCCAAGAGCATTCAGTACTTC
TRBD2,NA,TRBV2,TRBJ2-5,CASSAPGSGRGETQYF,TGTGCCAGCAGTGCCCCGGGTAGCGGGAGAGGAGAGACCCAGTACTTC
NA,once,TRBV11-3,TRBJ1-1,CASRRLSPNTEAFF,TGTGCCAGCAGGAGACTCTCCCCGAACACTGAAGCTTTCTTT
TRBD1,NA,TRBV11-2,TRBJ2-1,CASRGGRGRGNEQFF,TGTGCCAGCAGGGGCGGCAGGGGGCGCGGAAATGAGCAGTTCTTC
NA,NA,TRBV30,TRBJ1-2,CASSPGGAGYGYTF,TGTGCCTCCTCACCGGGGGGCGCAGGCTATGGCTACACCTTC
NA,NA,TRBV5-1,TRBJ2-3,CASSFSVGTDTQYF,TGCGCCAGCAGCTTTAGCGTGGGTACAGATACGCAGTATTTT
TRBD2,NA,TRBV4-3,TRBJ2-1,CASSQDGRGQFF,TGCGCCAGCAGCCAAGATGGGAGGGGGCAGTTCTTC
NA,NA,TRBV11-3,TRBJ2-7,CASSLETGTYEQYF,TGTGCCAGCAGCCTCGAGACGGGGACCTACGAGCAGTACTTC
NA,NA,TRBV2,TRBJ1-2,CASSAQEYGYTF,TGTGCCAGCAGTGCACAGGAGTATGGCTACACCTTC
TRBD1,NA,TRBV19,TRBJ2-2,CASSIGQGAPTGELFF,TGTGCCAGTAGTATCGGACAGGGGGCGCCTACCGGGGAGCTGTTTTTT
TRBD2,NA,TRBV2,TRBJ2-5,CASSVQAGGQETQYF,TGTGCCAGCAGTGTGCAAGCGGGAGGCCAAGAGACCCAGTACTTC
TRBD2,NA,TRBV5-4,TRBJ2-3,CASSLNSGGGTDTQYF,TGTGCCAGCAGCTTGAATTCGGGGGGGGGCACAGATACGCAGTATTTT
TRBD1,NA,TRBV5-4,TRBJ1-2,CASSSGTGVYGYTF,TGTGCCAGCAGCTCCGGGACAGGGGTTTATGGCTACACCTTC
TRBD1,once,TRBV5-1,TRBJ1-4,CASSFGTGTVKLFF,TGCGCCAGCAGCTTTGGGACAGGGACTGTAAAACTGTTTTTT
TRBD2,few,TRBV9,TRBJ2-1,CASSPKLAGDFFEQFF,TGTGCCAGCAGCCCAAAGCTAGCGGGAGATTTCTTTGAGCAGTTCTTC
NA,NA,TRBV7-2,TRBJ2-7,CASSLLFGHASSYEQYF,TGTGCCAGCAGCTTATTGTTCGGACACGCGAGCTCCTACGAGCAGTACTTC
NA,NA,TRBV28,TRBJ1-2,CASSLIGGAGYGYTF,TGTGCCAGCAGTTTGATAGGGGGAGCTGGCTATGGCTACACCTTC
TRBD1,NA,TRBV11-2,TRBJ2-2,CASSSYPPQGANTGELFF,TGTGCCAGCAGCAGCTACCCACCTCAGGGGGCGAACACCGGGGAGCTGTTTTTT
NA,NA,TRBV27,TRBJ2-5,CASRRLQGETQYF,TGTGCCAGCAGACGCCTACAGGGAGAGACCCAGTACTTC
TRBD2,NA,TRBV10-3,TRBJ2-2,CAIGGSGGPNTGELFF,TGTGCCATCGGAGGTAGCGGGGGCCCGAACACCGGGGAGCTGTTTTTT
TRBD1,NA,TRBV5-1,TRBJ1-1,CASSPTVTGIFSTEAFF,TGCGCCAGCAGCCCAACAGTGACAGGGATATTTAGCACTGAAGCTTTCTTT
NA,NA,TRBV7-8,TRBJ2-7,CASSPVRVRNQEQYF,TGTGCCAGCAGCCCAGTGCGGGTAAGGAACCAAGAGCAGTACTTC
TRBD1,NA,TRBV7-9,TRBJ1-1,CASSSQGAGTEAFF,TGTGCCAGCAGCTCGCAGGGGGCCGGCACTGAAGCTTTCTTT
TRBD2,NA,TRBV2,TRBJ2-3,CASSSLAGGAADTQYF,TGTGCCAGCAGTTCACTAGCGGGAGGTGCGGCAGATACGCAGTATTTT
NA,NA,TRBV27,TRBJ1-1,CASKGGAPGAFF,TGTGCCAGCAAAGGGGGGGCCCCCGGGGCTTTCTTT
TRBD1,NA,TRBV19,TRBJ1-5,CASTWTGITDQPQHF,TGTGCCAGTACCTGGACAGGGATAACCGATCAGCCCCAGCATTTT
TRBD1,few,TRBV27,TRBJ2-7,CASSLFGTGYEQYF,TGTGCCAGCAGTTTATTTGGGACAGGGTACGAGCAGTACTTC
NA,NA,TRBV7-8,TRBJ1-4,CASSLPGPEKLFF,TGTGCCAGCAGCTTGCCAGGGCCCGAAAAACTGTTTTTT
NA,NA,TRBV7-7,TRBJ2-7,CASSYTGTSEQYF,TGTGCCAGCAGTTATACCGGGACAAGCGAGCAGTACTTC
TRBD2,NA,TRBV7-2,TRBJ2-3,CASSLAGLGSDTQYF,TGTGCCAGCAGCCTAGCGGGACTAGGATCGGATACGCAGTATTTT
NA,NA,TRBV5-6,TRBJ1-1,CASSLSGLNTEAFF,TGTGCCAGCAGCTTAAGTGGCCTGAACACTGAAGCTTTCTTT
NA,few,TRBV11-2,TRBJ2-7,CASSYQGYEQYF,TGTGCCAGCAGTTACCAGGGTTACGAGCAGTACTTC
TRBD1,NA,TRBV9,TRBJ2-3,CASSSGQGSDTQYF,TGTGCCAGCAGCTCGGGACAGGGGTCAGATACGCAGTATTTT
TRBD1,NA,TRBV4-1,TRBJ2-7,CASSQEDRGTYEQYF,TGCGCCAGCAGCCAAGAGGACAGGGGCACCTACGAGCAGTACTTC
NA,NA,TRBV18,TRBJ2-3,CASSLFTDTQYF,TGTGCCAGCTCTCTTTTCACAGATACGCAGTATTTT
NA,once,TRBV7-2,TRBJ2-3,CASSWDTSTDTQYF,TGTGCCAGCAGCTGGGACACCTCCACAGATACGCAGTATTTT
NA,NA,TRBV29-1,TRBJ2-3,CSVSRGDTQYF,TGCAGCGTTTCAAGGGGAGATACGCAGTATTTT
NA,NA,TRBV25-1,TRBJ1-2,CASSESTVNYGYTF,TGTGCCAGCAGTGAATCTACAGTGAACTATGGCTACACCTTC